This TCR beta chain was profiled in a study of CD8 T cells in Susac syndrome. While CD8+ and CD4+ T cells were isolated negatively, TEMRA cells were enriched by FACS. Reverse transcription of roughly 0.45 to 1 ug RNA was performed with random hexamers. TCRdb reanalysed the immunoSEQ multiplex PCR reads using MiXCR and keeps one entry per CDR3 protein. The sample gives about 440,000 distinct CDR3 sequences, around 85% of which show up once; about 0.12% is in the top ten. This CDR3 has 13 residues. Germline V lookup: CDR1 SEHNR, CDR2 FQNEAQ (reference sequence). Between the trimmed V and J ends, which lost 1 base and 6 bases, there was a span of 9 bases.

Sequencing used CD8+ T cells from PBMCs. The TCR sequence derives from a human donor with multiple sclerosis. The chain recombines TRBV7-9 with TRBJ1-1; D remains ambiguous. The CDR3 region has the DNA TGTGCCAGCAGCTTAGGAGCAGCCGCTGAAGCTTTCTTT. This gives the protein CASSLGAAAEAFF.